This T cell receptor beta chain originates from a study of T-cell reconstitution after alpha-beta-depleted transplantation in children. Unique molecular identifiers were incorporated into the prepared TCRbeta library. TCRdb redid the calling of the PCR reads with MiXCR, one entry per CDR3 protein. The repertoire holds around 380,000 distinct CDR3 sequences, with 11% as singletons. The TCR sequence derives from a human donor who donated a stem cell graft to a child with acute myeloid leukemia. This sample comprised PBMCs from the stem cell graft donor, obtained from the stem cell graft.

The CDR3 DNA sequence: TGTGCCAGCAGTTTTACAGGGGTCGGCACTGAAGCTTTCTTT. It specifies CASSFTGVGTEAFF. The V and J genes are TRBV12-3 or TRBV12-4 and TRBJ1-1; 7 bases map to TRBD1. The junction had 5 bases not matched to a gene; V was cut back by 3 bases and J by 4 bases. The CDR3 has 14 amino acids.